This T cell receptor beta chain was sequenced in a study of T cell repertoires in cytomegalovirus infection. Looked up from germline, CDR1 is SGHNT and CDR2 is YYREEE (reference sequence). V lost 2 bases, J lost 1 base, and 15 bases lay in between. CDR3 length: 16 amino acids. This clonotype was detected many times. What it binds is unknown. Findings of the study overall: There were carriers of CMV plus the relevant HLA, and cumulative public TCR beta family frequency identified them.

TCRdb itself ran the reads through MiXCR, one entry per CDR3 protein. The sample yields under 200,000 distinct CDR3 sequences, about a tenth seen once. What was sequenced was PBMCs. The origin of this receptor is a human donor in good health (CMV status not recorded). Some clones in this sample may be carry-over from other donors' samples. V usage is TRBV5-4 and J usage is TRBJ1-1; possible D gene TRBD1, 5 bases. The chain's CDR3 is CASSLRKGLTNTEAFF. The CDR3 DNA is TGTGCCAGCAGCTTAAGGAAGGGACTTACGAACACTGAAGCTTTCTTT.